These 7 T cell receptor beta chains were sequenced from one sample in a study of OX40 agonist ivuxolimab in advanced cancers. The library was prepared using the immunoSEQ multiplex PCR assay. As stored in TCRdb, this immuneACCESS dataset retains in-frame rearrangements with V and J assigned. A fraction of the clones does not appear; measured against another copy, unresolved V genes explain less than half of the discrepancy, and the remainder lacks a known reason. In this sample the table shows 65,000 to 75,000 clones, 85% of which occur a single time. The ten top clones hold around 2% of the sample. This specimen consisted of CD4+ or CD8+ T cells sorted from blood, obtained in a trial of the OX40 agonist ivuxolimab. The receptors derive from an adult with an advanced solid tumor such as melanoma, head and neck, liver or kidney cancer.

J is TRBJ2-3 and V is TRBV11-2; TRBD2 aligns across 12 bases. This CDR3 has 14 residues. The junction had 6 bases not matched to a gene; V was cut back by 7 bases and J by 7 bases. The V gene's germline CDR1 is SGHAT and CDR2 FQNNGV. For the CDR3, the DNA is TGTGCCAGCACCTACGGACTAGCGGGGAATACGCAGTATTTT. As protein: CASTYGLAGNTQYF.

The rearrangement joins TRBV2 to TRBJ2-7; 9 bases align to TRBD1. CDR3 length equals 13 residues. With 4 bases clipped from V and 3 bases from J, the junction kept 1 base outside the gene matches. Germline loops: CDR1 SNHLY, CDR2 FYNNEI. CDR3 protein: CASSVGQGYEQYF. The CDR3 DNA reads TGTGCCAGCAGTGTGGGACAGGGCTACGAGCAGTACTTC.

This chain connects TRBV2 to TRBJ2-1; D not certain. V gave up 5 bases and J gave up 5 bases, with 7 bases separating them. Per germline, CDR1 SNHLY and CDR2 FYNNEI. The CDR3 covers 12 residues. The CDR3 sequence is CASSPYNNEQFF. Here the CDR3 DNA reads TGTGCCAGCAGTCCCTATAACAATGAGCAGTTCTTC.

The gene calls are TRBV13 and TRBJ2-2; D remains ambiguous. Germline V gene data show CDR1 as PRHDT and CDR2 as FYEKMQ (reference sequence). The V end lost 5 bases, the J end lost 3 bases, and 7 bases lay between the germline ends. CDR3 length equals 13 residues. CDR3 residues: CASSPEDTGELFF. The DNA of the CDR3 is TGTGCCAGCAGCCCTGAGGACACCGGGGAGCTGTTTTTT.

The gene calls are TRBV30 and TRBJ2-7, with a tentative D call TRBD1 (6 bases). Per the germline V gene, CDR1 is GTSNPN and CDR2 is SVGIG (reference sequence). This CDR3 is 13 amino acids long. V shed 8 bases and J shed 6 bases, with 20 bases lying between them. CDR3 nucleotides: TGTGCCGGGGGCGGGCTAGCCAGCGGCGAGCAGTACTTC. Residues: CAGGGLASGEQYF. Together with reference TRBV30 and TRBJ2-7, the CDR3 gives the full variable domain: SQTIHQWPATLVQPVGSPLSLECTVEGTSNPNLYWYRQAAGRGLQLLFYSVGIGQISSEVPQNLSASRPQDRQFILSSKKLLLSDSGFYLCAGGGLASGEQYFGPGTRLTVT.

The V call is TRBV20-1, the J call TRBJ2-7, with unresolved D. Germline loops: CDR1 DFQATT, CDR2 SNEGSKA (reference sequence). CDR3 length equals 11 residues. Trimming stripped 2 bases from V and 10 bases from J, with 12 bases between. CDR3 in DNA: TGCAGTGCTAGATTTGGAGAAGACCAGTACTTC. Protein: CSARFGEDQYF.

The count of this clone is one. This chain connects TRBV10-1 to TRBJ2-1; 8 bases align to TRBD2. Germline lookup yields CDR1 WNHNN and CDR2 SYGVQD (reference sequence). CDR3 length: 16 residues. The V segment lost 5 bases and the J segment 8 bases; nucleotides outside the gene matches: 14. The CDR3 here is CASSPRGTRSDDEQFF. CDR3 nucleotide sequence: TGCGCCAGCAGTCCCCGCGGGACTAGGAGTGACGATGAGCAGTTCTTC.